Sequencing of this TCR beta chain was carried out in a study of blood T cell repertoires in COVID-19. Authors' processing steps: Reference gene primer amplification gave nucleated cell count estimates. The assay was immunoSEQ multiplex PCR, and TCRdb's table has in-frame clones only and misses some. D and trimming were read from the DNA, whereas the V and J calls and clone size are those reported in that table. The repertoire holds about 120,000 clones, with more than 85% as singletons. There are 16 residues in the CDR3. The V gene end was trimmed by 0 bases and the J gene end by 0 bases; junction bases not matched to a gene: 2. Germline V lookup: CDR1 SGHVS, CDR2 FQNEAQ.

This sequence originates from a human donor with acute or convalescent COVID-19. The donor label of this sample is uncertain. The chain is built from TRBV7-8 and TRBJ1-5; 7 bases are shared with TRBD1. Sequencing used peripheral blood. The chain's CDR3 is CASSLADRNSNQPQHF. The CDR3 DNA is TGTGCCAGCAGCTTAGCGGACAGGAATAGCAATCAGCCCCAGCATTTT.